One and the same sample provided the 21 T cell receptor beta chains below, sequenced in a study of cytomegalovirus exposure and HLA in healthy donors. Both 60 Vbeta primers and 13 Jbeta primers went into the PCR. Generated by immunoSEQ multiplex PCR, the TCRdb table keeps only in-frame clones and is missing some. The sample holds fewer than 150,000 clones, 70% to 80% seen once. The sample taken for sequencing was PBMCs. All receptors derive from a man younger than 45 in good health and CMV-seronegative.

The chain uses TRBV11-2 and TRBJ2-5; 9 nucleotides agree with TRBD2. Germline CDR1 SGHAT, CDR2 FQNNGV. V lost 5 bases, J lost 4 bases, and 5 bases stayed unmatched. The CDR3 contains 14 residues. CDR3 region: CASSVAGVGETQYF. Here the CDR3 DNA reads TGTGCCAGCAGCGTAGCGGGAGTAGGAGAGACCCAGTACTTC.

On this clone: Other DNA sequences in the same sample also yield this CDR3. The J gene is TRBJ1-2, the V gene TRBV14; tentative D call: TRBD1 (6 bases). Germline CDR1 reads SGHDN; CDR2 reads FVKESK. The CDR3 loop spans 14 amino acids. V was clipped by 0 bases and J by 8 bases, with 13 bases between them. CDR3 nucleotides: TGTGCCAGCAGCCAAGAGGGACACCCCAGCGGCTACACCTTC. Translated: CASSQEGHPSGYTF.

The chain employs TRBV7-9 and TRBJ1-1, with D perhaps matching TRBD1 (5 bases). The CDR3 spans 14 residues. Germline lookup yields CDR1 SEHNR and CDR2 FQNEAQ (reference sequence). V lost 2 bases and J 1 base, leaving 8 bases between the germline ends. CDR3 region: CASSLMGQNTEAFF. The CDR3 nucleotides are TGTGCCAGCAGCTTAATGGGGCAGAACACTGAAGCTTTCTTT.

The V call is TRBV29-1, the J call TRBJ1-3, with D uncertain. V shed 7 bases and J shed 1 base, with 5 bases lying between them. The CDR3 is 11 residues long. Germline values: CDR1 SQVTM, CDR2 ANQGSEA. Here the CDR3 DNA reads TGCAGCGGCGCTTCTGGAAACACCATATATTTT. Translating it yields CSGASGNTIYF.

This clone was counted between two and nine times. This chain links TRBV28 with TRBJ1-1; no clear D. The CDR3 is 15 residues long. Germline CDR1 MDHEN, CDR2 SYDVKM. Trimming left V 2 bases short and J 4 bases short, with 14 bases between. The CDR3 here is CASSLIPGRGTEAFF. Here the CDR3 DNA reads TGTGCCAGCAGTTTAATTCCCGGCCGCGGCACTGAAGCTTTCTTT.

The chain is built from TRBV27 and TRBJ2-6, with TRBD1 matching 9 bases. This CDR3 region has 15 residues. The germline gives CDR1 MNHEY, CDR2 SMNVEV (reference sequence). The ends lost 4 bases at V and 10 bases at J; junction bases unmatched: 8. CDR3 sequence reads: CASSSGQGSRNVLTF. CDR3 coding DNA: TGTGCCAGCAGTTCGGGACAGGGTTCTAGAAACGTCCTGACTTTC. Complete variable domain (other parts from reference TRBV27 and TRBJ2-6): EAQVTQNPRYLITVTGKKLTVTCSQNMNHEYMSWYRQDPGLGLRQIYYSMNVEVTDKGDVPEGYKVSRKEKRNFPLILESPSPNQTSLYFCASSSGQGSRNVLTFGAGSRLTVL.

CDR3 sequence (DNA): TGTGCCAGCAGCTCGAGGACTAGCGGCTACGAGCAGTACTTC. It yields the protein CASSSRTSGYEQYF. The chain joins TRBV7-2 to TRBJ2-7; 10 bases are a match to TRBD2. Germline loops: CDR1 SGHTA, CDR2 FQGNSA. The V gene end was trimmed by 4 bases and the J gene end by 3 bases; junction bases not matched to a gene: 3. The CDR3 contains 14 residues.

The chain carries TRBV6-5 and TRBJ2-4, with D unclear. The CDR3 is 14 amino acids. Germline CDR1 and CDR2: MNHEY and SVGAGI. V lost 2 bases to trimming and J lost 0 bases, with 5 bases between them. CDR3 DNA: TGTGCCAGCAGTTACGCAGGAGCCAAAAACATTCAGTACTTC. Translated, it gives CASSYAGAKNIQYF.

The chain couples TRBV10-3 to TRBJ2-6, with D uncertain. The CDR3 length is 15 residues. V dropped 5 bases and J dropped 0 bases, with 8 bases sitting between them. CDR1 and CDR2 (germline): ENHRY, SYGVKD. CDR3 DNA sequence: TGTGCCATCAGTACAGAAAGCTCTGGGGCCAACGTCCTGACTTTC. Its translation is CAISTESSGANVLTF.

The rearrangement joins TRBV6-1 to TRBJ1-5, with TRBD1 matching over 8 bases. Trimming at V came to 5 bases and at J to 2 bases, leaving 5 bases not matched to a gene. The CDR3 runs 15 residues. Germline values: CDR1 MNHNS, CDR2 SASEGT. CDR3 sequence (DNA): TGTGCCAGCAGTCCAGGGGGCGCCGGCAATCAGCCCCAGCATTTT. This gives the protein CASSPGGAGNQPQHF.

The V gene is TRBV28, the J gene TRBJ2-3; D not resolved. Germline values: CDR1 MDHEN, CDR2 SYDVKM. This CDR3 region has 12 residues. V was cut by 1 base and J by 10 bases, with 9 bases left in between. CDR3: CASSLSTSAQYF. DNA of the CDR3: TGTGCCAGCAGTTTATCTACCTCTGCGCAGTATTTT.

The CDR3 nucleotides are TGTGCCAGCAGTGAAGCTCAACTTAGTCACTCCTACGAGCAGTACTTC. Its translation is CASSEAQLSHSYEQYF. The rearrangement joins TRBV2 to TRBJ2-7; D is unresolved. The CDR3 length is 16 residues. V lost 0 bases, J lost 0 bases, and 12 bases lay in between. Germline values: CDR1 SNHLY, CDR2 FYNNEI. Together with reference TRBV2 and TRBJ2-7, the CDR3 gives the full variable domain: EPEVTQTPSHQVTQMGQEVILRCVPISNHLYFYWYRQILGQKVEFLVSFYNNEISEKSEIFDDQFSVERPDGSNFTLKIRSTKLEDSAMYFCASSEAQLSHSYEQYFGPGTRLTVT.

The genes are TRBV30 and TRBJ2-7; D is uncertain. The CDR3 extends over 11 amino acids. Trimming cost V 1 base and J 5 bases, with 6 bases left between them. CDR1 is GTSNPN, CDR2 SVGIG, per germline (reference sequence). The CDR3 nucleotides are TGTGCCTGGAGTGCCCTCGACGAGCAGTACTTC. This gives the protein CAWSALDEQYF. Full variable domain (remainder filled in from reference TRBV30 and TRBJ2-7): SQTIHQWPATLVQPVGSPLSLECTVEGTSNPNLYWYRQAAGRGLQLLFYSVGIGQISSEVPQNLSASRPQDRQFILSSKKLLLSDSGFYLCAWSALDEQYFGPGTRLTVT.

The rearrangement joins TRBV2 to TRBJ1-2; possibly TRBD1 for D (6 bases). CDR1 and CDR2 from the germline V gene are SNHLY and FYNNEI. The V gene lost 6 bases and the J gene lost 8 bases, with 25 bases spanning the gap. There are 16 residues in the CDR3. In DNA, the CDR3 is TGTGCCAGCAGCAAAGACGGGCTCGAACAGGGAGTGGGCTACACCTTC. It specifies CASSKDGLEQGVGYTF. The full variable domain, completed using reference TRBV2 and TRBJ1-2, is EPEVTQTPSHQVTQMGQEVILRCVPISNHLYFYWYRQILGQKVEFLVSFYNNEISEKSEIFDDQFSVERPDGSNFTLKIRSTKLEDSAMYFCASSKDGLEQGVGYTFGSGTRLTVV.

This clone has a handful of counts. The chain couples TRBV5-1 to TRBJ1-5; D remains unclear. V was shortened by 1 base and J by 3 bases, with 17 bases between the two germline ends. Germline CDR1 reads SGHRS; CDR2 reads YFSETQ. The CDR3 runs 17 residues. As DNA, the CDR3 is TGCGCCAGCAGCTTGAGCCCGCAGAGGTATCCCAATCAGCCCCAGCATTTT. This translates into CASSLSPQRYPNQPQHF.

This clone was recorded a few times. For the CDR3, the DNA is TGTGCCAGCAGTCCGGGACTAGCGGGAGGAGTGACCCAGTACTTC. Its protein is CASSPGLAGGVTQYF. This rearrangement joins TRBV2 to TRBJ2-5; 15 bases agree with TRBD2. J lost 7 bases, V lost 5 bases, and 5 bases had no gene match. The germline gives CDR1 SNHLY, CDR2 FYNNEI. The CDR3 loop spans 15 amino acids. The full variable domain, completed using reference TRBV2 and TRBJ2-5, is EPEVTQTPSHQVTQMGQEVILRCVPISNHLYFYWYRQILGQKVEFLVSFYNNEISEKSEIFDDQFSVERPDGSNFTLKIRSTKLEDSAMYFCASSPGLAGGVTQYFGPGTRLLVL.

V is TRBV30 and J is TRBJ1-5; the D is unclear. V lost 0 bases to trimming and J lost 4 bases, with 13 bases between them. Germline V gene sequence: CDR1 GTSNPN, CDR2 SVGIG (reference sequence). The CDR3 spans 15 residues. The DNA of the CDR3 is TGTGCCTGGAGTGTTACCGGGAATGGGAATCAGCCCCAGCATTTT. Translating gives CAWSVTGNGNQPQHF. The full variable domain, its missing parts supplied by reference TRBV30 and TRBJ1-5, is SQTIHQWPATLVQPVGSPLSLECTVEGTSNPNLYWYRQAAGRGLQLLFYSVGIGQISSEVPQNLSASRPQDRQFILSSKKLLLSDSGFYLCAWSVTGNGNQPQHFGDGTRLSIL.

The table lists this clone with a few counts. The genes are TRBV28 and TRBJ2-7, with 9 nucleotides matching TRBD1. The ends lost 7 bases at V and 4 bases at J; junction bases unmatched: 8. The length of the CDR3 is 14 residues. The germline CDR1 and CDR2 sequences are MDHEN and SYDVKM. The CDR3 here is CASTWTGVGYEQYF. CDR3 coding DNA: TGTGCCAGCACTTGGACAGGGGTGGGATACGAGCAGTACTTC.

This chain uses TRBV15 with TRBJ2-5; perhaps TRBD1 as D (5 bases). V was cut by 0 bases and J by 4 bases, with 6 bases left in between. Germline V CDR1 and CDR2: LNHNV, YYDKDF (reference sequence). There are 13 residues in the CDR3. This CDR3 is CATSREGLETQYF. DNA of the CDR3: TGTGCCACCAGCAGAGAGGGGCTAGAGACCCAGTACTTC.

The gene calls are TRBV9 and TRBJ2-1, with D perhaps matching TRBD2 (5 bases). V lost 4 bases to trimming and J lost 2 bases, with 13 bases between them. Germline V CDR1 and CDR2: SGDLS, YYNGEE. There are 15 residues in the CDR3. Here the CDR3 DNA reads TGTGCCAGCAGCCCCCGGGAATCGGCCTACAATGAGCAGTTCTTC. Protein sequence: CASSPRESAYNEQFF.

Concerning this clone itself: Other DNA sequences in this specimen translate into the identical CDR3. The V call is TRBV5-1, the J call TRBJ2-5; the D gene is possibly TRBD1 (6 bases). This CDR3 spans 13 amino acids. Per germline, CDR1 SGHRS and CDR2 YFSETQ. Trimming left V 0 bases short and J 5 bases short, with 8 bases between. The DNA for the CDR3 is TGCGCCAGCAGCTTGGAGGGGGAGGAGACCCAGTACTTC. It encodes CASSLEGEETQYF.